This entry lists 15 T cell receptor beta chains sequenced from one sample in a study of cytomegalovirus exposure and HLA in healthy donors. 13 Jbeta primers and 60 Vbeta primers were used for the PCR. Generated by immunoSEQ multiplex PCR, the TCRdb table keeps only in-frame clones and is missing some. The sample lists over 150,000 clones, roughly 70% occurring once. The sequencing sample was made of PBMCs. The receptors stem from a male donor in good health and CMV-seronegative.

Comment on this clone: An end of the junction does not agree with germline; a read error may underlie this. The rearrangement links TRBV2 to TRBJ1-3; 7 bases fit TRBD1. CDR1 is SNHLY and CDR2 is FYNNEI in the germline V gene. The CDR3 length is 11 residues. The CDR3 sequence is CASTLSADRNF. DNA of the CDR3: TGTGCCAGCACCCTTTCAGCGGACAGGAATTTT.

This chain joins TRBV6-4 and TRBJ2-3; 9 bases match TRBD2. The V gene's germline CDR1 is MRHNA and CDR2 SNTAGT. This CDR3 has 15 residues. After removal of 3 bases from V and 4 bases from J, the junction contained 5 bases not matched to a gene. CDR3: CASSEAGGMADTQYF. In DNA, the CDR3 is TGTGCCAGCAGTGAGGCGGGAGGGATGGCAGATACGCAGTATTTT.

The chain carries TRBV7-3 and TRBJ2-1; 7 bases agree with TRBD2. The CDR3 runs 16 residues. The V and J ends lost 5 bases and 0 bases, in that order; junction bases with no gene match: 7. Germline V gene sequence: CDR1 SGHTA, CDR2 FQGTGA. CDR3 amino acids: CASSHNSGRSYNEQFF. The CDR3, as DNA: TGTGCCAGCAGCCATAATAGCGGGCGCTCCTACAATGAGCAGTTCTTC.

The J gene is TRBJ2-1, the V gene TRBV30; the D gene is possibly TRBD2 (5 bases). The CDR3 sequence is 16 residues long. V shed 3 bases and J shed 0 bases, with 15 bases lying between them. The V gene's germline CDR1 is GTSNPN and CDR2 SVGIG (reference sequence). CDR3: CAWSQTQRSSYNEQFF. The CDR3 region has the DNA TGTGCCTGGAGCCAAACCCAGCGGAGCTCCTACAATGAGCAGTTCTTC.

The chain has TRBV7-2 and TRBJ1-2; perhaps TRBD1 as D (6 bases). Germline CDR1 SGHTA, CDR2 FQGNSA. The CDR3 has 16 amino acids. V lost 3 bases to trimming and J lost 0 bases, with 14 bases between them. The CDR3 reads CASSFGVRGTNYGYTF. The CDR3 DNA reads as TGTGCCAGCAGCTTTGGCGTCAGGGGCACTAACTATGGCTACACCTTC.

The chain employs TRBV2 and TRBJ1-1; a possible D gene is TRBD1 (5 bases). Trimming stripped 9 bases from V and 1 base from J, with 12 bases between. CDR3 length: 13 residues. Germline V gene data show CDR1 as SNHLY and CDR2 as FYNNEI. The CDR3 nucleotides are TGTGCCAGGGCCCAGGACACGAACACTGAAGCTTTCTTT. Its protein product is CARAQDTNTEAFF.

The CDR3 protein is CSARSLETQYF. The DNA for the CDR3 is TGCAGTGCTAGATCTCTCGAGACCCAGTACTTC. The chain couples TRBV20-1 to TRBJ2-5; D call uncertain. Trimming took 2 bases from V and 5 from J, leaving 6 bases between them. Germline CDR1 is DFQATT and CDR2 is SNEGSKA (reference sequence). The CDR3 extends over 11 amino acids.

The J gene is TRBJ2-1, the V gene TRBV6-5, with D possibly TRBD2 on 7 matching bases. CDR3 length equals 15 residues. The germline gives CDR1 MNHEY, CDR2 SVGAGI. V dropped 8 bases and J dropped 0 bases, with 14 bases sitting between them. CDR3: CASGGGPSSYNEQFF. Written as DNA, the CDR3 is TGTGCCAGCGGGGGGGGCCCGAGCTCCTACAATGAGCAGTTCTTC.

The gene calls are TRBV6-1 and TRBJ1-2; D unresolved. CDR3 length equals 13 residues. V was pared by 3 bases and J by 4 bases, with 9 bases between. Per the germline V gene, CDR1 is MNHNS and CDR2 is SASEGT. This CDR3 is CASSDRGGYGYTF. The DNA of the CDR3 is TGTGCCAGCAGTGATCGGGGTGGCTATGGCTACACCTTC.

The rearrangement links TRBV28 to TRBJ2-1; D is uncertain. There are 12 residues in the CDR3. The germline V and J ends were trimmed by 1 base and 9 bases, with 7 bases remaining between them. Per the germline V gene, CDR1 is MDHEN and CDR2 is SYDVKM. The CDR3 region has the DNA TGTGCCAGCAGTTTATACACGGGTGAGCAGTTCTTC. Translating gives CASSLYTGEQFF.

This chain joins TRBV4-2 and TRBJ1-1; the D is unclear. CDR1 and CDR2 (germline): LGHNA, YNFKEQ. This CDR3 has 14 amino acids. With 1 base removed from V and 0 bases from J, the gap between germline ends came to 6 bases. The CDR3 is CASSQGSLNTEAFF. DNA for the CDR3: TGTGCCAGCAGCCAAGGCAGTCTGAACACTGAAGCTTTCTTT.

J is TRBJ2-1 and V is TRBV6-5, with 10 bases lining up with TRBD2. The CDR3 is 14 amino acids. V was clipped by 10 bases and J by 9 bases; unmatched bases: 12. Germline CDR1 MNHEY, CDR2 SVGAGI. The CDR3 DNA follows: TGTGCCACGCAAGGGCTAGCGGGAGAGGGTGAGCAGTTCTTC. Translated, it gives CATQGLAGEGEQFF.

The chain couples TRBV21-1 to TRBJ1-2. TRBV21-1 is a pseudogene locus. The CDR3 totals 15 residues. CDR3 sequence: CASSKETGGYYGYTF. The CDR3 bases are TGTGCCAGCAGCAAAGAAACGGGGGGTTACTATGGCTACACCTTC.

The chain combines TRBV28 with TRBJ2-1; no reliable D call. This CDR3 spans 16 amino acids. V lost 4 bases, J lost 5 bases, and 18 bases lay in between. From germline, CDR1 is MDHEN and CDR2 SYDVKM. CDR3 in amino acids: CASSSQDAPRDNEQFF. CDR3 nucleotide sequence: TGTGCCAGCAGTTCTCAAGACGCTCCTCGGGACAATGAGCAGTTCTTC.

The chain is built from TRBV27 and TRBJ2-3, with D perhaps TRBD2 (6 bases). This CDR3 has 12 amino acids. V lost 6 bases and J lost 4, with 8 bases in between. The germline V gene has CDR1 MNHEY and CDR2 SMNVEV (reference sequence). The CDR3 here is CASSWGADTQYF. The CDR3 nucleotides are TGTGCCAGCAGCTGGGGGGCAGATACGCAGTATTTT.